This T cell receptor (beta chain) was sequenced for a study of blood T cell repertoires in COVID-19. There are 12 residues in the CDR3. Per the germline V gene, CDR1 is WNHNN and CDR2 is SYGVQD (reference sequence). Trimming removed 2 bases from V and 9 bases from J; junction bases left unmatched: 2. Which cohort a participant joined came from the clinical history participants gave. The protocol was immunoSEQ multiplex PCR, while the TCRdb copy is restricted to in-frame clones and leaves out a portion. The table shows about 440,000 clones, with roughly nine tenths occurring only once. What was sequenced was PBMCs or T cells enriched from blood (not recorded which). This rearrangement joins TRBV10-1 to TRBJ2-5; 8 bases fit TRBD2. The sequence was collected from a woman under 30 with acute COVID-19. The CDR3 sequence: CASSEGGGPQYF. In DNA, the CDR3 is TGCGCCAGCAGTGAGGGCGGGGGGCCCCAGTACTTC.